The clone carrying this T cell receptor beta chain was counted at least ten times. The antigen is not known. This specimen belongs to a study of metastatic and nonmetastatic thyroid tumors. Study background: The authors compared repertoires across blood and tumor or nodule tissue from malignant and benign thyroid patients. Study results and caveats: Malignant thyroid tumors reportedly exceeded benign nodules significantly in TCR beta diversity, with the difference appearing in blood and tumor.

All patients reached thyroid surgery having received no treatment beforehand. Original analysis: The study's classifier, a distant-metastasis tool for papillary thyroid cancer, was built using CDR3 differences across clinicopathological groups. From the PCR reads, TCRdb re-called clones with MiXCR. It is TCRdb's table, rather than the study itself, that gives the V and J calls and clone size. This sample has 25,000 or so clones, with around a sixth found just once. The origin of this receptor is a male donor with papillary thyroid cancer or a benign thyroid nodule (not recorded which). Some clones in this sample may be carry-over from other donors' samples. Sequenced: blood.

The CDR3 nucleotides are TGTGCCAGCAGCAGTAGCGGGAGCTCCTACAATGAGCAGTTCTTC. Translation: CASSSSGSSYNEQFF. The V and J genes are TRBV11-2 and TRBJ2-1; 9 bases match TRBD2. The CDR3 has 15 residues. Germline assignment: CDR1 SGHAT and CDR2 FQNNGV. J gave up 0 bases and V 5 bases, and 2 bases lay outside the gene matches.